This T cell receptor (beta chain) was sequenced for a study of blood T cell repertoires in COVID-19. Germline V gives CDR1 MNHEY, CDR2 SVGAGI. This CDR3 is built from 14 residues. The V and J ends lost 8 bases and 7 bases, in that order; junction bases with no gene match: 13. TCRdb's table, derived via immunoSEQ multiplex PCR, lists solely in-frame clones and lacks some. The profile shows nearly 250,000 clones, roughly 86% of them singletons. The chain uses TRBV6-5 and TRBJ2-7; 8 bases are shared with TRBD1. Sample: peripheral blood. The receptor was isolated from a woman aged 60-75 years who had recovered from COVID-19. The CDR3 is CASGRDRGRFEQYF. CDR3 bases: TGTGCCAGCGGCCGAGACAGGGGTCGGTTTGAGCAGTACTTC.